Included here is one TCR beta chain sequence, with context. Its antigen is undetermined. Looked up from germline, CDR1 is LGHDT and CDR2 is YNNKEL (reference sequence). V dropped 0 bases and J dropped 7; count of bases not matched to a gene: 6. The CDR3 length is 15 residues. Regarding the study as a whole: Tumor Treg TCRs overlapped most with tumor naive CD4+ cells. Tumor memory CD4+ T cell TCR gene usage was found to cluster with blood and lymph node memory CD4+ cells and with lymph node naive CD4+ cells.

Naive CD4+ cells had CD25+ Tregs removed. Constant-region reverse primers amplified full-length variable regions, followed by semi-nested Nested Universal Primer A PCR. One entry per CDR3 protein, called by TCRdb with MiXCR from the 5' RACE reads. The repertoire holds fewer than 65,000 distinct CDR3 sequences, with roughly 30% as singletons. The sequence came from a female donor with breast cancer. The chain couples TRBV3-1 to TRBJ1-2; 9 bases match TRBD1. Sequencing was carried out using tumor-infiltrating naive CD4+ T cells sorted from the breast tumor. This sample's subset: naive CD4+ T cells, CD4+CD45RA+CD25-. The CDR3 DNA reads as TGTGCCAGCAGCCAAGATTTTCGGACAGGGGCTGGCTACACCTTC. Translation gives CASSQDFRTGAGYTF.